The 12 T cell receptor beta chains given below trace back to one sample, sequenced in a study of cytomegalovirus exposure and HLA in healthy donors. The PCR contained 60 Vbeta and 13 Jbeta primers. The repertoire was sequenced with immunoSEQ multiplex PCR; TCRdb's copy has only in-frame clones and lacks some. The sample carries about 130,000 clones, 76% recorded once. Sample: PBMCs. These receptors were obtained from a man aged 35 to 55 in good health and CMV-seronegative.

The chain is built from TRBV7-2 and TRBJ1-1, with D tentatively TRBD1 (6 bases). The CDR3 runs 14 residues. The V gene's germline CDR1 is SGHTA and CDR2 FQGNSA. The V end lost 4 bases, the J end lost 4 bases, and 13 bases lay between the germline ends. The CDR3 sequence is CASSSSGGLTEAFF. The CDR3 region has the DNA TGTGCCAGCAGCTCATCCGGGGGGCTCACTGAAGCTTTCTTT.

The V and J genes are TRBV4-3 and TRBJ1-2; no definite D call. Germline lookup yields CDR1 LGHNA and CDR2 YSLEER. The V and J ends lost 1 base and 3 bases respectively, with 15 bases between them. The CDR3 length is 16 residues. The CDR3 nucleotides read TGCGCCAGCAGCCAAGGAGGTTGGAGGGTAGACTATGGCTACACCTTC. As protein: CASSQGGWRVDYGYTF.

CDR3 in DNA: TGTGCCAGCAGCCTCAGGGGCCCCGGATTGTACGAGCAGTACTTC. Protein: CASSLRGPGLYEQYF. V gene TRBV5-6 combines with J gene TRBJ2-7, with D possibly being TRBD1 (6 bases). Trimming left V 4 bases short and J 4 bases short, with 18 bases between. The CDR3 is 15 amino acids. Looked up from germline, CDR1 is SGHDT and CDR2 is YYEEEE.

V usage is TRBV6-1 and J usage is TRBJ2-7, with TRBD1 as a possible D gene (6 bases). Germline V gene sequence: CDR1 MNHNS, CDR2 SASEGT. V was trimmed by 5 bases and J by 7 bases, leaving 9 bases between them. The CDR3 runs 11 residues. The CDR3 loop is CASSPGVEQYF. CDR3 bases: TGTGCCAGCAGTCCAGGGGTAGAGCAGTACTTC.

The CDR3 coding sequence is TGCGCCAGCAGCCAATCCCCGGGGGGGACCTACGAGCAGTACTTC. As protein: CASSQSPGGTYEQYF. V and J are TRBV4-3 and TRBJ2-7; 8 positions agree with TRBD2. V lost 2 bases to trimming and J lost 2 bases; unmatched junction nucleotides: 5. The CDR3 runs to 15 residues. Germline CDR1 is LGHNA and CDR2 is YSLEER.

The CDR3 sequence is CASSYRPGAGANVLTF. The CDR3, as DNA: TGTGCCAGCAGTTATCGACCGGGGGCTGGGGCCAACGTCCTGACTTTC. This sequence joins TRBV6-5 and TRBJ2-6; tentative D call: TRBD2 (6 bases). Trimming took off 3 bases at V and 2 bases at J, with 11 bases between the two ends. Germline V gene data show CDR1 as MNHEY and CDR2 as SVGAGI. This CDR3 has 16 residues.

The rearrangement links TRBV14 to TRBJ2-1, with D unresolved. The CDR3 extends over 12 amino acids. Germline lookup yields CDR1 SGHDN and CDR2 FVKESK. Trimming cost V 3 bases and J 8 bases, with 8 bases left between them. CDR3 protein: CASSHSRYEQFF. CDR3 nucleotides: TGTGCCAGCAGCCACTCGAGGTATGAGCAGTTCTTC.

This chain connects TRBV7-9 to TRBJ2-5; TRBD1 matches at 8 bases. The CDR3 is made up of 15 amino acids. After removal of 0 bases from V and 4 bases from J, the junction contained 4 bases not matched to a gene. Germline-derived CDR1 and CDR2 are SEHNR and FQNEAQ (reference sequence). This CDR3 is CASSLASGGRETQYF. CDR3 sequence (DNA): TGTGCCAGCAGCTTAGCGTCAGGGGGCCGAGAGACCCAGTACTTC.

The chain combines TRBV5-4 with TRBJ2-7, with 10 bases fitting TRBD2. The V segment lost 4 bases and the J segment 6 bases; nucleotides outside the gene matches: 13. This CDR3 is 16 amino acids long. Germline CDR1 and CDR2: SGHNT and YYREEE (reference sequence). The chain's CDR3 is CASSPDAGLAIGEQYF. The CDR3 DNA reads as TGTGCCAGCAGCCCCGATGCGGGACTAGCGATTGGCGAGCAGTACTTC.

This clone was detected a few times. The chain links TRBV10-3 to TRBJ1-1; D is uncertain. The CDR3 is 11 amino acids. Trimming took off 8 bases at V and 7 bases at J, with 11 bases between the two ends. Germline-derived CDR1 and CDR2 are ENHRY and SYGVKD. CDR3 sequence (DNA): TGTGCCATCCTTTCTGGCAGTGAAGCTTTCTTT. Amino acids: CAILSGSEAFF.

V is TRBV9 and J is TRBJ1-1, with D possibly TRBD1 on 5 matching bases. Trimming shortened V by 0 bases and J by 4 bases, and 22 bases separated the two germline ends. This CDR3 contains 18 residues. From germline, CDR1 is SGDLS and CDR2 YYNGEE. The CDR3 is CASSVGSPQGGVATEAFF. The CDR3 nucleotides read TGTGCCAGCAGCGTAGGGTCCCCCCAAGGAGGGGTCGCCACTGAAGCTTTCTTT.

This chain connects TRBV28 to TRBJ2-7; TRBD1 might be the D (6 bases). Germline lookup yields CDR1 MDHEN and CDR2 SYDVKM. CDR3 size: 13 residues. V lost 4 bases, J lost 4 bases, and 11 bases lay in between. DNA of the CDR3: TGTGCCAGCAGTTACCTGAGGGGGTACGAGCAGTACTTC. Amino acids: CASSYLRGYEQYF.